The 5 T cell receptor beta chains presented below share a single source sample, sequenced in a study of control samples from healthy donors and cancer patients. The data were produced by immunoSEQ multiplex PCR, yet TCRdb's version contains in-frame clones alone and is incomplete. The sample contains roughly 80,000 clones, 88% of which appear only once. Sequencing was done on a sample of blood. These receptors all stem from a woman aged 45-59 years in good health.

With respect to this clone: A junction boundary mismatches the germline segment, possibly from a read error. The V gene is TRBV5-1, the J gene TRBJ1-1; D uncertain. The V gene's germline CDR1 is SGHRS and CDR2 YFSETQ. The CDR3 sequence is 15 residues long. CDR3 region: CASSLLATPNTKAFF. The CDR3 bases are TGCGCCAGCAGCTTGTTGGCTACCCCTAACACTAAAGCTTTCTTT.

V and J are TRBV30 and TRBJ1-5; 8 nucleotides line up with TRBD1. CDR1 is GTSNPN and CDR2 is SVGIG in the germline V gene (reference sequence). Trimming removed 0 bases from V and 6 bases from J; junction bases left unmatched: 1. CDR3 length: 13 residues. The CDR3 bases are TGTGCCTGGAGTGTAACAGGGGGTCAGCCCCAGCATTTT. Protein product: CAWSVTGGQPQHF.

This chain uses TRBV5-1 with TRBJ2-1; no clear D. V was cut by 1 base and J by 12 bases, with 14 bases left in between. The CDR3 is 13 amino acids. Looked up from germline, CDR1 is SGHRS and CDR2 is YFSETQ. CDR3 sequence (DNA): TGCGCCAGCAGCTTGCCCCCCGCGGATCCGCAGTTCTTC. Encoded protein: CASSLPPADPQFF.

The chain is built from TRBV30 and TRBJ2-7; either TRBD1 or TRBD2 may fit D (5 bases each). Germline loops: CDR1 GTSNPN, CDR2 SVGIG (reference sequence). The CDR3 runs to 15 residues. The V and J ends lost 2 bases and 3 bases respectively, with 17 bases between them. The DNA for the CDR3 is TGTGCCTGGAGTCAGCCCAGGGAGAGGGGCTACGAGCAGTACTTC. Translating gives CAWSQPRERGYEQYF.

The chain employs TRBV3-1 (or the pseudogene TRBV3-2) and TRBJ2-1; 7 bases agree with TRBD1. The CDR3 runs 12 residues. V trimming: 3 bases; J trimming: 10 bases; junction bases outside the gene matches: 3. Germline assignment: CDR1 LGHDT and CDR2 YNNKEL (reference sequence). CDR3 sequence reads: CASSHQDREQFF. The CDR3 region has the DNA TGTGCCAGCAGCCACCAGGACAGGGAGCAGTTCTTC.